Below, 10 T cell receptor beta chains from the same sample are listed, as sequenced in a study of blood T cell repertoires in COVID-19. Measured with immunoSEQ multiplex PCR; TCRdb has only the in-frame clones, and not every one. The sample holds tens of thousands of clones, around 90% seen once. The sequencing input was peripheral blood. These receptors were obtained from a man aged 50 or older with active COVID-19.

V gene TRBV3-1 (or the pseudogene TRBV3-2) combines with J gene TRBJ2-3; 9 bases agree with TRBD2. This CDR3 contains 16 residues. Germline V gene lookup returns CDR1 LGHDT and CDR2 YNNKEL (reference sequence). V shed 2 bases, J shed 6 bases, and the junction held 9 bases outside the gene matches. The CDR3 sequence is CASSQPGTSILDTQYF. The CDR3 DNA reads as TGTGCCAGCAGCCAACCAGGGACTAGCATCTTGGATACGCAGTATTTT.

This rearrangement joins TRBV3-1 (or the pseudogene TRBV3-2) to TRBJ1-6, with D maybe TRBD1 (6 bases). CDR3 length equals 13 residues. Per germline, CDR1 LGHDT and CDR2 YNNKEL (reference sequence). Trimming took off 8 bases at V and 2 bases at J, with 7 bases between the two ends. This CDR3 is CASRDTYNSPLHF. CDR3 coding DNA: TGTGCCAGCCGGGACACCTATAATTCACCCCTCCACTTT.

The chain carries TRBV18 and TRBJ2-7; 9 nucleotides match TRBD1. The CDR3 has 12 amino acids. The germline CDR1 and CDR2 sequences are KGHSH and LQKENI. Trimming at V came to 6 bases and at J to 4 bases, leaving 1 base not matched to a gene. CDR3 DNA: TGTGCCAGCTCCGGGACAGGGTACGAGCAGTACTTC. Protein: CASSGTGYEQYF.

The rearrangement joins TRBV29-1 to TRBJ2-2, with 7 bases matching TRBD1. The CDR3 runs to 12 residues. V lost 4 bases and J lost 8; bases outside the gene matches: 4. The germline CDR1 and CDR2 sequences are SQVTM and ANQGSEA. The CDR3 sequence is CSVVQGIGELFF. CDR3 bases: TGCAGCGTTGTACAGGGGATTGGGGAGCTGTTTTTT.

The chain couples TRBV9 to TRBJ2-3; 12 positions agree with TRBD2. Unmatched junction bases numbered 5, after V lost 0 bases and J lost 3 bases. CDR3 length equals 17 residues. Germline CDR1 SGDLS, CDR2 YYNGEE. CDR3: CASSVVPSGRATDTQYF. The CDR3 DNA sequence: TGTGCCAGCAGCGTAGTCCCTAGCGGGAGGGCAACAGATACGCAGTATTTT.

The rearrangement joins TRBV5-1 to TRBJ1-2, with no clear D. V dropped 4 bases and J dropped 3 bases, with 10 bases sitting between them. Germline V gene sequence: CDR1 SGHRS, CDR2 YFSETQ. CDR3 length: 13 amino acids. The CDR3 region is CASSRTSDYGYTF. The CDR3 region has the DNA TGCGCCAGCAGCCGCACAAGCGACTATGGCTACACCTTC.

The rearrangement joins TRBV5-1 to TRBJ1-2, with D possibly matching TRBD1 (5 bases). This CDR3 has 15 amino acids. The V and J ends lost 0 bases and 8 bases respectively, with 17 bases between them. The V gene's germline CDR1 is SGHRS and CDR2 YFSETQ. The CDR3: CASSLGGARVIGYTF. CDR3 DNA sequence: TGCGCCAGCAGCTTGGGCGGGGCGCGGGTGATCGGCTACACCTTC.

The rearrangement links TRBV3-1 (or the pseudogene TRBV3-2) to TRBJ1-1; D not resolved. The V and J ends lost 4 bases and 3 bases respectively, with 18 bases between them. Per germline, CDR1 LGHDT and CDR2 YNNKEL (reference sequence). The CDR3 length is 16 residues. This CDR3 reads CASSPTSTLADTEAFF. The CDR3 bases are TGTGCCAGCAGCCCCACGTCTACCCTGGCGGACACTGAAGCTTTCTTT.

The V gene is TRBV19, the J gene TRBJ1-5; D not certain. CDR3 size: 13 residues. Germline CDR1 reads LNHDA; CDR2 reads SQIVND (reference sequence). The ends were cut back, 7 bases at V and 0 bases at J, with 7 bases in the middle. The CDR3 loop is CASKDYSNQPQHF. CDR3 DNA: TGTGCCAGTAAGGACTATAGCAATCAGCCCCAGCATTTT. Combining the CDR3 with reference TRBV19 and TRBJ1-5 gives the whole variable domain DGGITQSPKYLFRKEGQNVTLSCEQNLNHDAMYWYRQDPGQGLRLIYYSQIVNDFQKGDIAEGYSVSREKKESFPLTVTSAQKNPTAFYLCASKDYSNQPQHFGDGTRLSIL.

The CDR3 sequence is CASSPGLSQETQYF. The CDR3 nucleotides are TGCGCCAGCAGCCCAGGACTCTCCCAAGAGACCCAGTACTTC. The chain joins TRBV4-3 to TRBJ2-5; perhaps TRBD2 as D (5 bases). V was clipped by 4 bases and J by 1 base, with 10 bases between them. From germline, CDR1 is LGHNA and CDR2 YSLEER. The CDR3 consists of 14 residues.